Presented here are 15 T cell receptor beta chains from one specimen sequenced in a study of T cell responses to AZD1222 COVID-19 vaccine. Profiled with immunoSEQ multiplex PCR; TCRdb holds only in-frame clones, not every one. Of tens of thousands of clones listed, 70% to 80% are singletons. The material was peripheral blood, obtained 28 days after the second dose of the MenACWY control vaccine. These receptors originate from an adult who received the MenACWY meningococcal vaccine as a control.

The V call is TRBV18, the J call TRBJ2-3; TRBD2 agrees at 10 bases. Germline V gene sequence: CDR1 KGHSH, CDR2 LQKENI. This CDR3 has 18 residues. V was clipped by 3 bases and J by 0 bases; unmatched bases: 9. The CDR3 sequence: CASSPPTSGWRSTDTQYF. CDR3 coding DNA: TGTGCCAGCTCACCCCCGACTAGCGGGTGGCGAAGCACAGATACGCAGTATTTT.

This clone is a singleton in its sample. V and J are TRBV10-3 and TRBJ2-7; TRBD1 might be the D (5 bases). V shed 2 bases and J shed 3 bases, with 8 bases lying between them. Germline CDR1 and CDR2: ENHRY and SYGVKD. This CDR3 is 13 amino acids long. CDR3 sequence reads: CAISEDSSYEQYF. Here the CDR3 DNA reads TGTGCCATCAGTGAGGACAGCAGCTACGAGCAGTACTTC.

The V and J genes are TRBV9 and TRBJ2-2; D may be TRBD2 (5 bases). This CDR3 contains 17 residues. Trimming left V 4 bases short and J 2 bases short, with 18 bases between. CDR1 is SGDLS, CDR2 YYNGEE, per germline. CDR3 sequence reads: CASSQSGWGANTGELFF. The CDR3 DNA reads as TGTGCCAGCAGCCAGAGTGGTTGGGGAGCCAACACCGGGGAGCTGTTTTTT.

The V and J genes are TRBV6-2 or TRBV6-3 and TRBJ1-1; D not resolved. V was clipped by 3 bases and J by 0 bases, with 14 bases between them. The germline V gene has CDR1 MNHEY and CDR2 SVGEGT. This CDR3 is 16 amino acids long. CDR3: CASSYGPKDLNTEAFF. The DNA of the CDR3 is TGTGCCAGCAGTTATGGGCCTAAGGACCTGAACACTGAAGCTTTCTTT.

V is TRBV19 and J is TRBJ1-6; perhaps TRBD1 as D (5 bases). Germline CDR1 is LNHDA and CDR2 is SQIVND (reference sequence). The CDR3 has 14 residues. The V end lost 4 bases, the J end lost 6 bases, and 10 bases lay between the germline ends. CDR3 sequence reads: CASSKAGGNSPLHF. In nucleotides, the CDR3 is TGTGCCAGTAGTAAAGCGGGGGGTAATTCACCCCTCCACTTT.

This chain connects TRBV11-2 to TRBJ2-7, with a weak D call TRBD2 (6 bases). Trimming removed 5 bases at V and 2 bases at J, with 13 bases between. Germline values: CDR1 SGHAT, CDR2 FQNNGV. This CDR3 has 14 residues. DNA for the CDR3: TGTGCCAGCAGCCCGGGACTGGGGGCCTACGAGCAGTACTTC. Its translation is CASSPGLGAYEQYF.

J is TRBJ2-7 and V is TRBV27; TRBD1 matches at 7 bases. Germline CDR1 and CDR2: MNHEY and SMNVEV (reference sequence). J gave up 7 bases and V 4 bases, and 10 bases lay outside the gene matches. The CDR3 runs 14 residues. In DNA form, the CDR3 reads TGTGCCAGCAGTTCCGGGACAGCCGTCGGGGAGCAGTACTTC. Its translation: CASSSGTAVGEQYF.

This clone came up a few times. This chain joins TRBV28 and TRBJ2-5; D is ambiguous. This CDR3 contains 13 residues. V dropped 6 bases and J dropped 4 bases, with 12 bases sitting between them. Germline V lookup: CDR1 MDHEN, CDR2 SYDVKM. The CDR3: CASSLRGLETQYF. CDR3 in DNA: TGTGCCAGCAGCCTCCGTGGGCTAGAGACCCAGTACTTC.

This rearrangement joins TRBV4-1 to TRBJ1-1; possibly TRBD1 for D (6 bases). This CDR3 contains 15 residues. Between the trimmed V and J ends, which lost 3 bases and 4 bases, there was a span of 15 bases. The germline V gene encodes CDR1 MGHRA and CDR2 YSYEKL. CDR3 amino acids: CASSQWGAESTEAFF. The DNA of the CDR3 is TGCGCCAGCAGCCAGTGGGGGGCGGAGAGCACTGAAGCTTTCTTT.

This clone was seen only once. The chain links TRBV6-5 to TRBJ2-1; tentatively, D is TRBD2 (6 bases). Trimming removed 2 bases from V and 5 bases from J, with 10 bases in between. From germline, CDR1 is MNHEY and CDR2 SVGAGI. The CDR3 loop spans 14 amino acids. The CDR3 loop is CASSYQEGHNEQFF. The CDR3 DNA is TGTGCCAGCAGTTACCAGGAGGGCCACAATGAGCAGTTCTTC.

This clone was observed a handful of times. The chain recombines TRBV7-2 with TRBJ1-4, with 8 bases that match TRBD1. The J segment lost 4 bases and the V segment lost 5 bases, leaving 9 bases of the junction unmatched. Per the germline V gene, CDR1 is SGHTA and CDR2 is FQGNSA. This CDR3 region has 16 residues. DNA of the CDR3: TGTGCCAGCAGCCTGGGGCGACAGGGGCATAATGAAAAACTGTTTTTT. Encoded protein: CASSLGRQGHNEKLFF.

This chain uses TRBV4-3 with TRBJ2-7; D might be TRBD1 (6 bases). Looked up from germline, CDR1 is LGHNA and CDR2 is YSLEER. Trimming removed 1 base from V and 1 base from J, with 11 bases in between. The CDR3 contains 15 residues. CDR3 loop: CASSQAQGGSYEQYF. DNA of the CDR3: TGCGCCAGCAGCCAAGCACAGGGTGGGTCCTACGAGCAGTACTTC.

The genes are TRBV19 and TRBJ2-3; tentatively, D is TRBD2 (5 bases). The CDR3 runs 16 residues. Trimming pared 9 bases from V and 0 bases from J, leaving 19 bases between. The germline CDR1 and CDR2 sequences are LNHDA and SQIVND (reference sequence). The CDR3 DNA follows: TGTGCCAGCCGGCCCGGACTGGAGGCTAGCACAGATACGCAGTATTTT. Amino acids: CASRPGLEASTDTQYF.

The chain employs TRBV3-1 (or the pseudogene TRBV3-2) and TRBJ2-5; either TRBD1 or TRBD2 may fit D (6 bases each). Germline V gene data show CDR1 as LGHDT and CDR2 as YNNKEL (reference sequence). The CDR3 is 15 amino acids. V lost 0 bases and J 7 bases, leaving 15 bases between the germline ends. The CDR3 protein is CASSQDGGRTGTQYF. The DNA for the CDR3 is TGTGCCAGCAGCCAAGATGGGGGGCGGACGGGGACCCAGTACTTC.

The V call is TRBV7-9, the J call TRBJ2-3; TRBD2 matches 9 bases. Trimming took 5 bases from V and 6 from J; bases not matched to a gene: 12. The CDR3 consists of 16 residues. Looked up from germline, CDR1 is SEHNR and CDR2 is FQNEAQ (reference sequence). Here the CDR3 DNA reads TGTGCCAGCAGCCAAAATCGCGGGGGGGCCGGGGATACGCAGTATTTT. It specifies CASSQNRGGAGDTQYF. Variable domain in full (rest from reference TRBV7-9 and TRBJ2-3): DTGVSQNPRHKITKRGQNVTFRCDPISEHNRLYWYRQTLGQGPEFLTYFQNEAQLEKSRLLSDRFSAERPKGSFSTLEIQRTEQGDSAMYLCASSQNRGGAGDTQYFGPGTRLTVL.